These 27 T cell receptor beta chains share one sample of origin, sequenced in a study of blood T cells in healthy people across ages. Through a sample-barcoded 5' primer and a J-beta primer mix, a second PCR was run for roughly 7 to 12 cycles. TCRdb called the 5' RACE reads again in MiXCR, with one record for every CDR3 protein. The table records roughly 800,000 distinct CDR3 sequences, roughly 60% of them present only once. The sample was blood. These receptors were taken from a young man in good health.

This clonotype was picked up a small number of times. V is TRBV28 and J is TRBJ2-7; D ambiguous. V lost 1 base to trimming and J lost 2 bases, with 15 bases between them. Germline CDR1 MDHEN, CDR2 SYDVKM. The length of the CDR3 is 16 residues. CDR3 sequence: CASSLSRSIGTYEQYF. The CDR3 DNA follows: TGTGCCAGCAGTTTATCTCGGTCTATTGGGACCTACGAGCAGTACTTC.

The rearrangement joins TRBV30 to TRBJ1-2, with a tentative D call TRBD1 (6 bases). The germline gives CDR1 GTSNPN, CDR2 SVGIG (reference sequence). Trimming took off 3 bases at V and 8 bases at J, with 16 bases between the two ends. The CDR3 consists of 13 residues. The CDR3: CAWSFSGAVGYTF. The CDR3 DNA is TGTGCCTGGAGCTTTTCAGGGGCGGTCGGCTACACCTTC.

CDR3 protein: CASSLSRGVDIQYF. The CDR3 DNA reads TGTGCCAGCAGCTTAAGTCGAGGGGTGGACATTCAGTACTTC. V usage is TRBV7-2 and J usage is TRBJ2-4; D is perhaps TRBD1 or TRBD2 (5 bases each). The V gene's germline CDR1 is SGHTA and CDR2 FQGNSA. V was cut by 2 bases and J by 8 bases, with 13 bases left in between. This CDR3 contains 14 residues.

In this sample, this clonotype turned up a few times. The chain links TRBV28 to TRBJ2-6; TRBD2 is a possible D gene (7 bases). This CDR3 is 15 amino acids long. The V gene lost 5 bases and the J gene lost 11 bases, with 19 bases spanning the gap. The germline V gene encodes CDR1 MDHEN and CDR2 SYDVKM. The CDR3 bases are TGTGCCAGCAGTCCAAGGGGGGGAGGTTATGACGTCCTGACTTTC. Translation: CASSPRGGGYDVLTF.

The chain joins TRBV20-1 to TRBJ1-5, with D hard to call. Germline loops: CDR1 DFQATT, CDR2 SNEGSKA (reference sequence). This CDR3 comprises 15 residues. The V end lost 0 bases, the J end lost 2 bases, and 11 bases lay between the germline ends. This CDR3 reads CSARDAGVGNQPQHF. In DNA, the CDR3 is TGCAGTGCTAGAGATGCGGGAGTGGGCAATCAGCCCCAGCATTTT.

In this sample, this clonotype turned up a few times. This chain joins TRBV7-2 and TRBJ2-1, with 10 bases fitting TRBD2. There are 14 residues in the CDR3. The V segment lost 7 bases and the J segment 4 bases; nucleotides outside the gene matches: 4. From germline, CDR1 is SGHTA and CDR2 FQGNSA. The CDR3 bases are TGTGCCAGCACCCGACTAGCGGGTTACAATGAGCAGTTCTTC. This sequence encodes CASTRLAGYNEQFF.

V gene TRBV21-1 combines with J gene TRBJ2-5; the table gives TRBD2 as D, unverified against the DNA. TRBV21-1 is assigned pseudogene status. The CDR3 spans 17 residues. CDR3 nucleotide sequence: TGTGCCAGCAGCGAGTACGAGACTAGCGGGTTACAAGAGACCCAGTACTTC. Encoded protein: CASSEYETSGLQETQYF.

In regard to this clonotype: An end of the junction does not agree with germline; a read error may underlie this. This chain links TRBV20-1 with TRBJ2-6; D perhaps matches TRBD1 (5 bases). This CDR3 is built from 13 residues. The V gene's germline CDR1 is DFQATT and CDR2 SNEGSKA (reference sequence). This chain's CDR3 is CSARPAGADVLTF. In nucleotides, the CDR3 is TGCAGTGCTAGACCGGCTGGGGCCGACGTCCTGACTTTC.

The chain employs TRBV10-3 and TRBJ2-7, with D perhaps matching TRBD1 (6 bases). This CDR3 spans 11 amino acids. Trimming took off 8 bases at V and 7 bases at J, with 12 bases between the two ends. Germline assignment: CDR1 ENHRY and CDR2 SYGVKD. The DNA of the CDR3 is TGTGCCATCTCGGGACATGATGAGCAGTACTTC. It encodes CAISGHDEQYF.

The chain uses TRBV7-2 and TRBJ2-3, with 9 bases identical to TRBD1. The CDR3 is 16 residues long. V lost 0 bases, J lost 2 bases, and 3 bases stayed unmatched. Germline lookup yields CDR1 SGHTA and CDR2 FQGNSA. The CDR3 DNA sequence: TGTGCCAGCAGCTTAGCCGGGACAGGGTACACAGATACGCAGTATTTT. It translates to CASSLAGTGYTDTQYF.

The chain is built from TRBV3-1 and TRBJ2-3; TRBD2 matches at 10 bases. The V segment lost 0 bases and the J segment 7 bases; nucleotides outside the gene matches: 10. The CDR3 extends over 17 amino acids. Germline CDR1 and CDR2: LGHDT and YNNKEL (reference sequence). CDR3: CASSQDYRASGGYTQYF. The CDR3 DNA reads as TGTGCCAGCAGCCAAGACTATAGGGCTAGCGGGGGTTATACGCAGTATTTT.

This chain joins TRBV4-3 and TRBJ2-7; 9 bases map to TRBD1. The closer fit of TRBJ2-4 to the DNA end suggests the J call may be wrong. This CDR3 contains 18 residues. CDR1 and CDR2 from the germline V gene are LGHNA and YSLEER. This CDR3 reads CASSQDRQQGARPNIQYF. CDR3 nucleotides: TGCGCCAGCAGCCAAGACCGGCAACAGGGGGCACGTCCAAACATTCAGTACTTC.

In its sample, this clonotype was seen once. The genes are TRBV7-2 and TRBJ1-5; TRBD1 is a possible D gene (6 bases). CDR1 SGHTA and CDR2 FQGNSA come from the germline V gene. This CDR3 has 14 residues. V was pared by 7 bases and J by 1 base, with 11 bases between. Written as DNA, the CDR3 is TGTGCCAGCACCAGGGGTACGAGCAATCAGCCCCAGCATTTT. This sequence encodes CASTRGTSNQPQHF.

The chain recombines TRBV11-2 with TRBJ2-7, with 8 bases matching TRBD2. Germline CDR1 and CDR2: SGHAT and FQNNGV. The CDR3 runs to 16 residues. Trimming at V came to 4 bases and at J to 3 bases, leaving 11 bases not matched to a gene. The CDR3 DNA reads TGTGCCAGCAGCTCCCGGGCCGGGACTAGAGTCTACGAGCAGTACTTC. It translates to CASSSRAGTRVYEQYF.

The chain has TRBV18 and TRBJ2-5; D is undetermined. CDR1 and CDR2 (germline): KGHSH, LQKENI. Trimming took 1 base from V and 2 from J, leaving 11 bases between them. The CDR3 runs 15 residues. This CDR3 is CASSPRVPQQETQYF. The CDR3 nucleotides are TGTGCCAGCTCACCACGGGTGCCTCAGCAAGAGACCCAGTACTTC.

The CDR3 DNA is TGTGCCAGCAAAGAGCGTTCCTACGAGCAGTACTTC. It yields the protein CASKERSYEQYF. The rearrangement joins TRBV6-1 to TRBJ2-7, with D unclear. Trimming took off 7 bases at V and 1 base at J, with 8 bases between the two ends. The CDR3 is made up of 12 amino acids. Germline V gene sequence: CDR1 MNHNS, CDR2 SASEGT.

This clonotype occurred a few times. The chain employs TRBV29-1 and TRBJ1-1; 11 bases align to TRBD1. This CDR3 comprises 13 residues. Trimming removed 5 bases from V and 3 bases from J; junction bases left unmatched: 2. The germline CDR1 and CDR2 sequences are SQVTM and ANQGSEA. CDR3 residues: CSVTGQGDTEAFF. CDR3 nucleotides: TGCAGCGTTACGGGACAGGGGGACACTGAAGCTTTCTTT.

This chain links TRBV27 with TRBJ2-5; D is unclear. This CDR3 has 14 residues. Germline values: CDR1 MNHEY, CDR2 SMNVEV (reference sequence). Trimming took 3 bases from V and 5 from J, leaving 13 bases between them. The CDR3 DNA sequence: TGTGCCAGCAGTTTTTCGCGTAATACGGAGACCCAGTACTTC. Translating gives CASSFSRNTETQYF.

The chain combines TRBV29-1 with TRBJ2-1; 8 nucleotides align to TRBD2. The CDR3 has 12 residues. J was trimmed by 13 bases and V by 4 bases; bases with no gene match: 9. Germline CDR1 SQVTM, CDR2 ANQGSEA. The CDR3 nucleotides read TGCAGCGTTGTCCCAGCGGGGGAGACCCAGTTCTTC. Amino acid sequence: CSVVPAGETQFF.

The CDR3 reads CAWSDSTLYGYTF. The DNA for the CDR3 is TGTGCCTGGAGTGACAGCACACTCTATGGCTACACCTTC. The chain carries TRBV30 and TRBJ1-2; no clear D. V was cut by 1 base and J by 4 bases, with 10 bases left in between. This CDR3 spans 13 amino acids. Germline loops: CDR1 GTSNPN, CDR2 SVGIG (reference sequence).

The chain joins TRBV28 to TRBJ2-1; tentatively, D is TRBD2 (5 bases). The CDR3 runs 16 residues. The V gene's germline CDR1 is MDHEN and CDR2 SYDVKM. V dropped 3 bases and J dropped 5 bases, with 17 bases sitting between them. CDR3: CASSFHQAGLDNEQFF. The CDR3 region has the DNA TGTGCCAGCAGTTTCCACCAGGCGGGCCTGGACAATGAGCAGTTCTTC.

The chain carries TRBV25-1 and TRBJ1-5, with D perhaps TRBD1 (6 bases). CDR3 size: 16 residues. Trimming stripped 1 base from V and 5 bases from J, with 15 bases between. Germline V lookup: CDR1 MGHDK, CDR2 SYGVNS. The CDR3 loop reads CASSESGRGWDQPQHF. Here the CDR3 DNA reads TGTGCCAGCAGTGAATCCGGCAGGGGCTGGGATCAGCCCCAGCATTTT.

This clonotype was detected only once. The V and J genes are TRBV4-3 and TRBJ2-7, with a weak D call TRBD1 (6 bases). V was trimmed by 3 bases and J by 4 bases, leaving 13 bases between them. The CDR3 length is 14 residues. In germline, CDR1 is LGHNA, CDR2 YSLEER. The CDR3 DNA is TGCGCCAGCAGCCAGGGCAGGGGTATTTACGAGCAGTACTTC. As protein: CASSQGRGIYEQYF.

This clonotype was found a few times. This rearrangement joins TRBV29-1 to TRBJ2-1; D is undetermined. This CDR3 is built from 13 residues. Looked up from germline, CDR1 is SQVTM and CDR2 is ANQGSEA. Between the trimmed V and J ends, which lost 5 bases and 0 bases, there was a span of 8 bases. CDR3 coding DNA: TGCAGCGTTACAGTTAGCTCCTACAATGAGCAGTTCTTC. It encodes CSVTVSSYNEQFF.

This clonotype was counted many times. V and J are TRBV29-1 and TRBJ2-7; 8 nucleotides match TRBD1. With 5 bases clipped from V and 2 bases from J, the junction kept 2 bases outside the gene matches. Germline V gene data show CDR1 as SQVTM and CDR2 as ANQGSEA. The CDR3 spans 12 residues. Written as DNA, the CDR3 is TGCAGCGTTCTGGGACAGGCCTACGAGCAGTACTTC. It encodes CSVLGQAYEQYF.

In this sample, this clonotype turned up many times. The CDR3 DNA sequence: TGTGCCAGCAGCTCCGGGGGGGCCCGTAATGAGCAGTTCTTC. This gives the protein CASSSGGARNEQFF. This chain connects TRBV7-2 to TRBJ2-1, with 8 bases identical to TRBD2. The V segment lost 4 bases and the J segment 7 bases; nucleotides outside the gene matches: 6. The CDR3 loop spans 14 amino acids. Per germline, CDR1 SGHTA and CDR2 FQGNSA.

This clonotype was recorded a few times. The V and J genes are TRBV10-3 and TRBJ2-6; D assignment may be TRBD1 or TRBD2 (5 bases each). This CDR3 comprises 17 residues. The V and J ends lost 4 bases and 1 base respectively, with 14 bases between them. Germline lookup yields CDR1 ENHRY and CDR2 SYGVKD. CDR3 protein: CAISVGPPTSGANVLTF. The CDR3, as DNA: TGTGCCATCAGTGTGGGACCGCCAACGTCTGGGGCCAACGTCCTGACTTTC.